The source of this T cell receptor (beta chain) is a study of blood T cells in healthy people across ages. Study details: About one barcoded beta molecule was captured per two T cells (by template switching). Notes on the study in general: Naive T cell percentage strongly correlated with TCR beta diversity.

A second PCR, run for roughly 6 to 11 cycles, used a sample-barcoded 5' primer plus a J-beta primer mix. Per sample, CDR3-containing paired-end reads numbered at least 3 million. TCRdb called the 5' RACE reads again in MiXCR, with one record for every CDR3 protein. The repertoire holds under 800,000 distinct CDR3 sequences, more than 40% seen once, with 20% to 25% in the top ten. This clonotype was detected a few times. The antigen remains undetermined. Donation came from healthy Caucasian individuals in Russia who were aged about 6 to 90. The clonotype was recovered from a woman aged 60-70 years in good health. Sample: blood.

CDR3 nucleotide sequence: TGCGCCAGCAGCTTGGACTGGACAGGGTCCTATGGCTACACCTTC. The encoded protein is CASSLDWTGSYGYTF. V usage is TRBV5-1 and J usage is TRBJ1-2; 8 bases agree with TRBD1. The CDR3 consists of 15 residues. Losses at the gene ends were 0 bases for V and 4 bases for J; bases not matched to a gene: 5. Per germline, CDR1 SGHRS and CDR2 YFSETQ. Together with reference TRBV5-1 and TRBJ1-2, the CDR3 gives the full variable domain: KAGVTQTPRYLIKTRGQQVTLSCSPISGHRSVSWYQQTPGQGLQFLFEYFSETQRNKGNFPGRFSGRQFSNSRSEMNVSTLELGDSALYLCASSLDWTGSYGYTFGSGTRLTVV.